A selection of T cell receptor beta chains follows, all from one sample in a study of T cell responses to AZD1222 COVID-19 vaccine. Assay used: immunoSEQ multiplex PCR; TCRdb lists only in-frame clones, some missing. Here the sample spans roughly 80,000 clones, 87% being singletons. The sequenced sample was peripheral blood, obtained 28 days after the second AZD1222 dose. These receptors were collected from an adult who received the AZD1222 COVID-19 vaccine. CDR3s include the opening cysteine and the closing phenylalanine or tryptophan. The D gene is left open where the match is weak. Not all rows give a size; the values are once, few, many and, for expanded clones, a class.

j_gene	v_gene	d_gene	abundance	CDR3nt	CDR3aa
TRBJ1-2	TRBV5-1	NA	NA	TGCGCCAGCAGCTTGGTACAGGGCGATGGCTACACCTTC	CASSLVQGDGYTF
TRBJ2-2	TRBV19	NA	NA	TGTGCCAGTAGTTCTGGACAGCTACTAGGGGAGGAGGGCACCGGGGAGCTGTTTTTT	CASSSGQLLGEEGTGELFF
TRBJ2-3	TRBV3-1/TRBV3-2	NA	few	TGTGCCAGCAGCCAAGCAGGGATCGAGACAGATACGCAGTATTTT	CASSQAGIETDTQYF
TRBJ1-1	TRBV6-2/TRBV6-3	TRBD1	NA	TGTGCCAGCAGTAACAGGGGGATGAGAACTGAAGCTTTCTTT	CASSNRGMRTEAFF
TRBJ1-1	TRBV30	TRBD1	NA	TGTGCCTGGAGCGGGACAGGGGCCACTGAAGCTTTCTTT	CAWSGTGATEAFF
TRBJ1-2	TRBV2	NA	NA	TGTGCCAGCAGTGATGGCCCTAACTATGGCTACACCTTC	CASSDGPNYGYTF
TRBJ2-3	TRBV10-3	TRBD2	NA	TGTGCCATCAGCCCTAGCGGGAGCACAGATACGCAGTATTTT	CAISPSGSTDTQYF
TRBJ2-2	TRBV15	NA	NA	TGTGCCACCAGCGGACACTTCACCGGGGAGCTGTTTTTT	CATSGHFTGELFF
TRBJ1-2	TRBV7-3	NA	NA	TGTGCCAGCAGCTTAGCACCGGACAGTTCCTATGGCTACACCTTC	CASSLAPDSSYGYTF
TRBJ2-7	TRBV28	NA	NA	TGTGCCAGCAGTCCCCCTACCTACGAGCAGTACTTC	CASSPPTYEQYF
TRBJ2-1	TRBV5-1	NA	once	TGCGCCAGCAGCGTGGACAGAAACAATGAGCAGTTCTTC	CASSVDRNNEQFF
TRBJ2-2	TRBV2	NA	NA	TGTGCCAGGCAGGCGTCGGGCGGGGAGCTGTTTTTT	CARQASGGELFF
TRBJ2-1	TRBV7-3	NA	NA	TGTGCCAGCAGCTTAACGACGGGTCGCTCCCTCAATGAGCAGTTCTTC	CASSLTTGRSLNEQFF